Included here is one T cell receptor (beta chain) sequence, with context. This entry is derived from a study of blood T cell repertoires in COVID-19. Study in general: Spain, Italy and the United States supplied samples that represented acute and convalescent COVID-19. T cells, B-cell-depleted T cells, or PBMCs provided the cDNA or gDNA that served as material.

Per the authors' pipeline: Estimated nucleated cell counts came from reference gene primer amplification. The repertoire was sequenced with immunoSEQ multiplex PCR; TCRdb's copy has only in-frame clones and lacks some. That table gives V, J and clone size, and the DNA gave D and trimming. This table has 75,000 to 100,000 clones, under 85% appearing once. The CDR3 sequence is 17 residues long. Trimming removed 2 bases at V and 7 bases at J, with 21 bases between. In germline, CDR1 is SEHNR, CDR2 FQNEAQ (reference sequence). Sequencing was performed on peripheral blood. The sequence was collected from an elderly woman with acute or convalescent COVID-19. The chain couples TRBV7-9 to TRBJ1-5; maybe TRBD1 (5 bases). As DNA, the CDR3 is TGTGCCAGCAGCTTAACGTATGGGGTCGGTACAGGACAGCCCCAGCATTTT. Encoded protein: CASSLTYGVGTGQPQHF.